The clone carrying this T cell receptor beta chain counts as medium-sized. The entry originates in a study of prognosis after radiotherapy for stage I lung cancer. At the level of the study: Patients with non-small cell lung cancer were all judged medically inoperable.

Researchers used two-round multiplex PCR to amplify TCR beta CDR3 starting from genomic DNA. TRBV and TRBJ genes each had their own specific primers in first-round PCR. TCRdb re-derived calls from the multiplex PCR reads in MiXCR, one entry per CDR3 protein. The sample lists about 15,000 distinct CDR3 sequences; roughly 45% were seen once. J gave up 0 bases and V 4 bases, and 10 bases lay outside the gene matches. The CDR3 runs to 16 residues. CDR1 and CDR2 from the germline V gene are SGHRS and YFSETQ. The clonotype was recovered from a donor aged 50 or older with non-small cell lung cancer. The chain couples TRBV5-1 to TRBJ2-7, with 7 nucleotides matching TRBD2. The material sequenced was PBMCs, taken before or after stereotactic body radiation therapy (not recorded which). The CDR3 here is CASSPDQGGSSYEQYF. In nucleotides, the CDR3 is TGCGCCAGCAGCCCGGATCAGGGAGGGAGCTCCTACGAGCAGTACTTC.